This note documents a single T cell receptor (beta chain) sequence. Its antigen is still unknown. Primers: 60 Vbeta forward and 13 Jbeta reverse. Sequencing was performed with immunoSEQ multiplex PCR; in TCRdb, only in-frame clones are kept and a portion is missing. The table has approximately 130,000 clones, 81% seen once. This CDR3 has 15 amino acids. The V and J ends lost 6 bases and 6 bases, in that order; junction bases with no gene match: 8. Germline loops: CDR1 SGDLS, CDR2 YYNGEE. This specimen belongs to a study of cytomegalovirus exposure and HLA in healthy donors. Study-wide points: Later examination showed HLA-associated TCR beta chains had greater clonal expansion than equally common others. Altogether, 164 TCR beta chains were recorded as cytomegalovirus-associated.

This TCR derives from a man younger than 35 in good health and CMV-seronegative. The chain recombines TRBV9 with TRBJ2-2; 10 bases are shared with TRBD2. The specimen sequenced was PBMCs. Written as DNA, the CDR3 is TGTGCCAGCAACCCACTTAGCGGGGGGCCCGGGGAGCTGTTTTTT. It specifies CASNPLSGGPGELFF. Filled out from reference TRBV9 and TRBJ2-2, the complete variable domain reads DSGVTQTPKHLITATGQRVTLRCSPRSGDLSVYWYQQSLDQGLQFLIQYYNGEERAKGNILERFSAQQFPDLHSELNLSSLELGDSALYFCASNPLSGGPGELFFGEGSRLTVL.